These 29 T cell receptor beta chains were all obtained from the same sample, sequenced in a study of OX40 agonist ivuxolimab in advanced cancers. Assay used: immunoSEQ multiplex PCR; TCRdb lists only in-frame clones, some missing. The data contain 35,000 or so clones, roughly four fifths of them singletons. The sequenced sample was CD4+ or CD8+ T cells sorted from blood, obtained in a trial of the OX40 agonist ivuxolimab. These receptor sequences come from an adult with an advanced solid tumor such as melanoma, head and neck, liver or kidney cancer.

The chain recombines TRBV7-3 with TRBJ2-3, with D tentatively TRBD1 (6 bases). Per germline, CDR1 SGHTA and CDR2 FQGTGA. The CDR3 runs 14 residues. Trimming took off 1 base at V and 1 base at J, with 6 bases between the two ends. The CDR3 DNA sequence: TGTGCCAGCAGCTTAAGGGGGCGCACAGATACGCAGTATTTT. This translates into CASSLRGRTDTQYF. Full variable domain (outside the CDR3, taken from reference TRBV7-3 and TRBJ2-3): GAGVSQTPSNKVTEKGKYVELRCDPISGHTALYWYRQSLGQGPEFLIYFQGTGAADDSGLPNDRFFAVRPEGSVSTLKIQRTERGDSAVYLCASSLRGRTDTQYFGPGTRLTVL.

This clone has just one count. The V call is TRBV5-1, the J call TRBJ2-7; D perhaps matches TRBD1 (6 bases). Per the germline V gene, CDR1 is SGHRS and CDR2 is YFSETQ. The CDR3 covers 15 residues. V dropped 1 base and J dropped 0 bases, with 11 bases sitting between them. This chain's CDR3 is CASSLNRDNSYEQYF. The CDR3 DNA reads TGCGCCAGCAGCTTGAACCGGGACAACTCCTACGAGCAGTACTTC. Drawing the rest from reference TRBV5-1 and TRBJ2-7, the complete variable domain is KAGVTQTPRYLIKTRGQQVTLSCSPISGHRSVSWYQQTPGQGLQFLFEYFSETQRNKGNFPGRFSGRQFSNSRSEMNVSTLELGDSALYLCASSLNRDNSYEQYFGPGTRLTVT.

This chain connects TRBV19 to TRBJ2-3, with TRBD2 matching 7 bases. The germline gives CDR1 LNHDA, CDR2 SQIVND (reference sequence). With V trimmed by 3 bases and J by 8 bases, 8 bases remained unmatched. CDR3 size: 14 residues. As DNA, the CDR3 is TGTGCCAGTAGTATGGACCGCGGGGGTGGTACGCAGTATTTT. As protein: CASSMDRGGGTQYF.

The gene calls are TRBV27 and TRBJ2-1; a possible D gene is TRBD2 (6 bases). Trimming cost V 0 bases and J 2 bases, with 8 bases left between them. The germline V gene has CDR1 MNHEY and CDR2 SMNVEV (reference sequence). This CDR3 has 15 amino acids. CDR3 amino acids: CASSLSSGAYNEQFF. The DNA for the CDR3 is TGTGCCAGCAGTTTATCTAGCGGAGCCTACAATGAGCAGTTCTTC.

The chain joins TRBV30 to TRBJ1-2; D perhaps matches TRBD1 (6 bases). The ends were cut back, 0 bases at V and 7 bases at J, with 15 bases in the middle. The CDR3 covers 14 residues. Germline V lookup: CDR1 GTSNPN, CDR2 SVGIG (reference sequence). In nucleotides, the CDR3 is TGTGCCTGGAGTGTACCCCCAGGGGTTAGTGGCTACACCTTC. Its translation: CAWSVPPGVSGYTF.

The chain has TRBV29-1 and TRBJ2-7, with D perhaps matching TRBD1 or TRBD2 (6 bases each). This CDR3 comprises 14 residues. In germline, CDR1 is SQVTM, CDR2 ANQGSEA. The V end lost 3 bases, the J end lost 3 bases, and 15 bases lay between the germline ends. The CDR3 here is CSVDVQGLNYEQYF. The CDR3 DNA follows: TGCAGCGTTGACGTACAGGGACTCAACTACGAGCAGTACTTC.

This clone was recorded only once. The chain combines TRBV4-2 with TRBJ1-1, with D perhaps TRBD1 (6 bases). Per the germline V gene, CDR1 is LGHNA and CDR2 is YNFKEQ. The CDR3 is 14 residues long. V was pared by 6 bases and J by 4 bases, with 15 bases between. The CDR3 sequence: CASSQTRGSTEAFF. DNA for the CDR3: TGTGCCAGCAGTCAAACTAGGGGGAGCACTGAAGCTTTCTTT.

V and J are TRBV28 and TRBJ2-3; D remains ambiguous. Germline V gene sequence: CDR1 MDHEN, CDR2 SYDVKM. V dropped 2 bases and J dropped 0 bases, with 6 bases sitting between them. The CDR3 length is 14 residues. The CDR3 DNA reads TGTGCCAGCAGTTTACAGGTTAGCACAGATACGCAGTATTTT. Its translation is CASSLQVSTDTQYF. The whole variable domain, filled in from reference TRBV28 and TRBJ2-3, reads DVKVTQSSRYLVKRTGEKVFLECVQDMDHENMFWYRQDPGLGLRLIYFSYDVKMKEKGDIPEGYSVSREKKERFSLILESASTNQTSMYLCASSLQVSTDTQYFGPGTRLTVL.

This chain joins TRBV28 and TRBJ2-3; TRBD1 aligns across 7 bases. CDR1 MDHEN and CDR2 SYDVKM come from the germline V gene. The V and J ends lost 5 bases and 4 bases, in that order; junction bases with no gene match: 12. This CDR3 is 16 amino acids long. The DNA of the CDR3 is TGTGCCAGCAGTCCAAGCCCGGGAACAGGGGCAGATACGCAGTATTTT. It translates to CASSPSPGTGADTQYF.

The CDR3 DNA reads as TGTGCCAGCAGCTGGGGGACAGGGCCCACTGAAGCTTTCTTT. Its translation is CASSWGTGPTEAFF. This chain connects TRBV7-9 to TRBJ1-1; 9 bases match TRBD1. CDR1 and CDR2 (germline): SEHNR, FQNEAQ (reference sequence). The CDR3 has 14 amino acids. V shed 4 bases and J 4 bases; nucleotides not matched to a gene: 4. Filled out from reference TRBV7-9 and TRBJ1-1, the complete variable domain reads DTGVSQNPRHKITKRGQNVTFRCDPISEHNRLYWYRQTLGQGPEFLTYFQNEAQLEKSRLLSDRFSAERPKGSFSTLEIQRTEQGDSAMYLCASSWGTGPTEAFFGQGTRLTVV.

This sequence joins TRBV4-2 and TRBJ2-6; possible D gene TRBD1, 6 bases. V lost 0 bases and J 0 bases, leaving 15 bases between the germline ends. The CDR3 contains 19 residues. Germline V lookup: CDR1 LGHNA, CDR2 YNFKEQ. CDR3 region: CASSQDRTGTSSGANVLTF. CDR3 nucleotide sequence: TGTGCCAGCAGCCAAGATAGAACAGGGACAAGCTCTGGGGCCAACGTCCTGACTTTC.

This clone was detected once. J is TRBJ1-1 and V is TRBV5-8; D gene unclear. Trimming stripped 0 bases from V and 3 bases from J, with 9 bases between. The germline CDR1 and CDR2 sequences are SGHTS and YDEGEE. The CDR3 is made up of 14 amino acids. In DNA, the CDR3 is TGTGCCAGCAGCTTGGCGTGGCTAGACACTGAAGCTTTCTTT. Its protein is CASSLAWLDTEAFF.

V usage is TRBV7-6 and J usage is TRBJ2-3; 16 bases agree with TRBD2. From germline, CDR1 is SGHVS and CDR2 FNYEAQ. The V and J ends lost 5 bases and 7 bases, in that order; junction bases with no gene match: 9. The CDR3 is 17 amino acids. The CDR3 coding sequence is TGTGCCAGCAGCCCTGGGACTAGCGGGAGGGCCTGGTATACGCAGTATTTT. Translation gives CASSPGTSGRAWYTQYF.

The gene calls are TRBV10-2 and TRBJ1-1; TRBD1 is a possible D gene (6 bases). V lost 8 bases to trimming and J lost 6 bases, with 13 bases between them. The CDR3 consists of 12 residues. Germline CDR1 is WSHSY and CDR2 is SAAADI. The CDR3 here is CASGRTDSEAFF. The DNA of the CDR3 is TGCGCCAGCGGCCGGACAGATTCTGAAGCTTTCTTT.

The rearrangement links TRBV6-5 to TRBJ2-2, with unresolved D. The V and J ends lost 4 bases and 5 bases respectively, with 14 bases between them. Germline CDR1 and CDR2: MNHEY and SVGAGI. CDR3 length: 15 amino acids. Written as DNA, the CDR3 is TGTGCCAGCAGTTTTACCCCTGGGGAAACCGGGGAGCTGTTTTTT. Amino acids: CASSFTPGETGELFF.

This clone was found a few times. V is TRBV2 and J is TRBJ1-6, with 7 bases identical to TRBD1. The trim removed 5 bases at V and 5 bases at J, leaving 9 bases unmatched. CDR3 size: 16 residues. Germline V gene sequence: CDR1 SNHLY, CDR2 FYNNEI. CDR3 nucleotide sequence: TGTGCCAGCAGTTATTACGGGACAGAAGATAATTCACCCCTCCACTTT. Amino acid sequence: CASSYYGTEDNSPLHF.

The chain is built from TRBV11-2 and TRBJ2-7; 8 bases align to TRBD2. This CDR3 spans 13 amino acids. Trimming cost V 4 bases and J 3 bases; bases outside gene matches: 2. CDR1 is SGHAT and CDR2 is FQNNGV in the germline V gene. The CDR3 sequence is CASSSGLDYEQYF. CDR3 DNA: TGTGCCAGCAGCTCGGGACTAGACTACGAGCAGTACTTC.

This clone appeared a single time. The chain recombines TRBV7-8 with TRBJ2-1; D remains unclear. This CDR3 has 15 amino acids. Germline V gene data show CDR1 as SGHVS and CDR2 as FQNEAQ. V lost 5 bases and J lost 0, with 11 bases in between. As DNA, the CDR3 is TGTGCCAGCAGCCAGGCCTCTTACTCCTACAATGAGCAGTTCTTC. Translating it yields CASSQASYSYNEQFF. Supplemented by reference TRBV7-8 and TRBJ2-1, the full variable domain reads GAGVSQSPRYKVAKRGQDVALRCDPISGHVSLFWYQQALGQGPEFLTYFQNEAQLDKSGLPSDRFFAERPEGSVSTLKIQRTQQEDSAVYLCASSQASYSYNEQFFGPGTRLTVL.

CDR3 coding DNA: TGCGCCAGCAGCCAAGATAGCCAGGGGGCAGCCAAAAACATTCAGTACTTC. This sequence encodes CASSQDSQGAAKNIQYF. The chain links TRBV4-3 to TRBJ2-4; TRBD1 matches 8 bases. The trim removed 0 bases at V and 0 bases at J, leaving 4 bases unmatched. The CDR3 is made up of 17 amino acids. Germline assignment: CDR1 LGHNA and CDR2 YSLEER.

This rearrangement joins TRBV4-1 to TRBJ1-1, with D uncertain. V gave up 4 bases and J gave up 0 bases, with 12 bases separating them. The germline V gene has CDR1 MGHRA and CDR2 YSYEKL. The CDR3 is 15 amino acids. DNA for the CDR3: TGCGCCAGCAGCCGAGGCAGAAACATGAACACTGAAGCTTTCTTT. Protein: CASSRGRNMNTEAFF.

The chain links TRBV7-8 to TRBJ2-1; a weak D match, TRBD2 (5 bases). Germline assignment: CDR1 SGHVS and CDR2 FQNEAQ. This CDR3 is built from 15 residues. V was trimmed by 0 bases and J by 6 bases, leaving 12 bases between them. The DNA of the CDR3 is TGTGCCAGCAGCTTAGCATGGACTCGGGGCAATGAGCAGTTCTTC. Amino acid sequence: CASSLAWTRGNEQFF.

V usage is TRBV7-8 and J usage is TRBJ2-2; D is unresolved. V lost 6 bases to trimming and J lost 0 bases, with 8 bases between them. CDR3 length: 14 residues. The germline V gene encodes CDR1 SGHVS and CDR2 FQNEAQ. The DNA for the CDR3 is TGTGCCAGCAGTGGGCACACGAACACCGGGGAGCTGTTTTTT. This gives the protein CASSGHTNTGELFF.

This chain joins TRBV21-1 and TRBJ2-1. TRBV21-1 is a recognized pseudogene. The CDR3 spans 15 residues. CDR3: CASSTHDEVRGEQFF. The CDR3 coding sequence is TGTGCCAGCAGCACCCATGATGAGGTGAGGGGTGAGCAGTTCTTC.

The chain uses TRBV11-2 and TRBJ2-7; TRBD2 matches 8 bases. The V gene end was trimmed by 5 bases and the J gene end by 6 bases; junction bases not matched to a gene: 15. Germline-derived CDR1 and CDR2 are SGHAT and FQNNGV. The CDR3 contains 16 residues. CDR3 sequence: CASSLGGVAGLSEQYF. DNA of the CDR3: TGTGCCAGCAGCCTAGGAGGAGTAGCGGGATTATCCGAGCAGTACTTC.

The rearrangement links TRBV7-6 to TRBJ2-3, with a tentative D call TRBD2 (5 bases). CDR3 length equals 15 residues. Trimming left V 6 bases short and J 5 bases short, with 18 bases between. Germline-derived CDR1 and CDR2 are SGHVS and FNYEAQ. The chain's CDR3 is CASRPTRSLEDTQYF. In DNA form, the CDR3 reads TGTGCCAGCAGACCCACTAGGTCGTTAGAAGATACGCAGTATTTT.

V usage is TRBV27 and J usage is TRBJ2-7, with D maybe TRBD1 (5 bases). Germline assignment: CDR1 MNHEY and CDR2 SMNVEV (reference sequence). This CDR3 has 15 amino acids. V lost 0 bases and J lost 0, with 9 bases in between. This chain's CDR3 is CASSLSAGPSYEQYF. The CDR3 DNA sequence: TGTGCCAGCAGTTTATCCGCAGGGCCCTCCTACGAGCAGTACTTC.

The gene calls are TRBV28 and TRBJ1-2; 9 positions agree with TRBD1. The J segment lost 7 bases and the V segment lost 0 bases, leaving 6 bases of the junction unmatched. This CDR3 spans 15 amino acids. The germline CDR1 and CDR2 sequences are MDHEN and SYDVKM. Here the CDR3 reads CASSLWGQGLGGYTF. Here the CDR3 DNA reads TGTGCCAGCAGTTTATGGGGACAGGGCCTCGGTGGCTACACCTTC.

The chain recombines TRBV7-6 with TRBJ1-1; 7 nucleotides align to TRBD1. Trimming cost V 5 bases and J 11 bases; bases outside gene matches: 14. Germline values: CDR1 SGHVS, CDR2 FNYEAQ. This CDR3 is built from 14 residues. In nucleotides, the CDR3 is TGTGCCAGCAGCCCTGCGAGCACATCAGGGGGGGCTTTCTTT. It encodes CASSPASTSGGAFF.

This chain uses TRBV28 with TRBJ2-7; D gene unclear. The V gene's germline CDR1 is MDHEN and CDR2 SYDVKM. V lost 2 bases and J 12 bases, leaving 14 bases between the germline ends. This CDR3 spans 12 amino acids. CDR3: CASSLPDLLVYF. CDR3 DNA sequence: TGTGCCAGCAGTTTACCAGACCTACTGGTGTACTTC.